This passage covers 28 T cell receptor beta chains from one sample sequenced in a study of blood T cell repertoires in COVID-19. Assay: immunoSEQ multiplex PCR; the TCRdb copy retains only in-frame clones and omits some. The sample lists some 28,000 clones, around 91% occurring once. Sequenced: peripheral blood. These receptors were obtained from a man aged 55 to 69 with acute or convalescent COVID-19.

The CDR3 region is CASSNRQGANYGYTF. CDR3 nucleotide sequence: TGTGCCAGCAGCAATAGACAGGGGGCTAACTATGGCTACACCTTC. The chain joins TRBV3-1 (or the pseudogene TRBV3-2) to TRBJ1-2; TRBD1 agrees at 9 bases. The CDR3 totals 15 residues. Germline V gene sequence: CDR1 LGHDT, CDR2 YNNKEL (reference sequence). The trim removed 5 bases at V and 0 bases at J, leaving 4 bases unmatched.

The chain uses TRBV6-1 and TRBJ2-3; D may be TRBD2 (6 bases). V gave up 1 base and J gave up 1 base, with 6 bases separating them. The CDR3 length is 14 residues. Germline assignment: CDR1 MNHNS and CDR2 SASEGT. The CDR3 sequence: CASSEGGGTDTQYF. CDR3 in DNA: TGTGCCAGCAGTGAAGGGGGGGGCACAGATACGCAGTATTTT.

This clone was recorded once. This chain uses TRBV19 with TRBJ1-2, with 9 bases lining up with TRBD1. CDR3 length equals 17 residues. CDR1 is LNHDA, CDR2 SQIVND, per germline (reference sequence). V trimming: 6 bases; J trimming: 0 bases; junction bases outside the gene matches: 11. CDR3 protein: CASRDTGGGFTNYGYTF. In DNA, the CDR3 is TGTGCCAGTAGGGATACAGGGGGCGGTTTTACTAACTATGGCTACACCTTC.

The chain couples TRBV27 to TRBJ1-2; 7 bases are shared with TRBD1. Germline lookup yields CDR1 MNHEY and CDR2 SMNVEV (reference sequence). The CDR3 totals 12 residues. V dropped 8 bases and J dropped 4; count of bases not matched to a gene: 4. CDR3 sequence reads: CASGSGGYGYTF. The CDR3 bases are TGTGCCAGCGGTTCAGGGGGCTATGGCTACACCTTC.

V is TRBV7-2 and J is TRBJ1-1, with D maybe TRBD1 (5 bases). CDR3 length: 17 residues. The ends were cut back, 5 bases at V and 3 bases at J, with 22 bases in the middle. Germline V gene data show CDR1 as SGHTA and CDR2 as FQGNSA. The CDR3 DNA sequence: TGTGCCAGCAGCCCAGGCGGGGGGGTGGGGCTGGACACTGAAGCTTTCTTT. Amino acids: CASSPGGGVGLDTEAFF.

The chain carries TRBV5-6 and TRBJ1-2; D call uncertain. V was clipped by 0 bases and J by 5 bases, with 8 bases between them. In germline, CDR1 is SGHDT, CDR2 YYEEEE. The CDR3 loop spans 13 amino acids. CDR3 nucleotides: TGTGCCAGCAGCTTGGCCGGAGGGTATGGCTACACCTTC. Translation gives CASSLAGGYGYTF.

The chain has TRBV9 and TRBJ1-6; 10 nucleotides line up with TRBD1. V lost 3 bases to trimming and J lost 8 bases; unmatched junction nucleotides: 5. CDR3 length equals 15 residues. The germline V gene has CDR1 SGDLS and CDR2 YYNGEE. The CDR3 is CASSGGTGAYSPLHF. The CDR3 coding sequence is TGTGCCAGCAGCGGGGGGACAGGGGCGTATTCACCCCTCCACTTT.

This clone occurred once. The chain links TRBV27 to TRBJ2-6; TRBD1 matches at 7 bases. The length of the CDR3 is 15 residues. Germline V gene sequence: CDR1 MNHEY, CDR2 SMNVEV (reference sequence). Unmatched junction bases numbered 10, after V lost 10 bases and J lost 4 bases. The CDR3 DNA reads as TGTGCCACCTCGAAGGGGGCGCTAGGGGCCAACGTCCTGACTTTC. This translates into CATSKGALGANVLTF.

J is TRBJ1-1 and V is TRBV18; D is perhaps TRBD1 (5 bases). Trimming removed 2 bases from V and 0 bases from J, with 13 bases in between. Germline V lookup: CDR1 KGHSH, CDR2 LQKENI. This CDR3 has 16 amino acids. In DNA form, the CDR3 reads TGTGCCAGCTCACCATGGAAGGGGCGCATGAACACTGAAGCTTTCTTT. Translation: CASSPWKGRMNTEAFF.

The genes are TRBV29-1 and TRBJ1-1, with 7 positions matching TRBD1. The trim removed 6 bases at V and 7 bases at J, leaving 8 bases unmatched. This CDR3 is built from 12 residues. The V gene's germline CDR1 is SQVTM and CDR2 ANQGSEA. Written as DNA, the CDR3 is TGCAGCGTAGAGTCCCAGGGGGTTGAAGCTTTCTTT. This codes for CSVESQGVEAFF.

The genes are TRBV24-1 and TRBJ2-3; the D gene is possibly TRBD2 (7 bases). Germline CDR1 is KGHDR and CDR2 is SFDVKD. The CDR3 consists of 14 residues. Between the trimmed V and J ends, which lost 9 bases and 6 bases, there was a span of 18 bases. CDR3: CATRAAGAVDTQYF. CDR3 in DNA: TGTGCCACCCGAGCGGCGGGGGCCGTGGATACGCAGTATTTT.

This CDR3 reads CASSQEYSASTDTQYF. The CDR3 DNA is TGTGCCAGCAGCCAAGAGTACAGTGCTAGCACAGATACGCAGTATTTT. The chain combines TRBV3-1 (or the pseudogene TRBV3-2) with TRBJ2-3, with D unresolved. Germline CDR1 LGHDT, CDR2 YNNKEL (reference sequence). Trimming left V 0 bases short and J 0 bases short, with 10 bases between. The CDR3 covers 16 residues.

The CDR3 coding sequence is TGTGCCAGCAGTTCGGGGGGGCGGCCAGATACGCAGTATTTT. Protein product: CASSSGGRPDTQYF. The chain couples TRBV6-5 to TRBJ2-3; 8 nucleotides match TRBD2. V dropped 4 bases and J dropped 4; count of bases not matched to a gene: 4. The V gene's germline CDR1 is MNHEY and CDR2 SVGAGI. The CDR3 length is 14 residues.

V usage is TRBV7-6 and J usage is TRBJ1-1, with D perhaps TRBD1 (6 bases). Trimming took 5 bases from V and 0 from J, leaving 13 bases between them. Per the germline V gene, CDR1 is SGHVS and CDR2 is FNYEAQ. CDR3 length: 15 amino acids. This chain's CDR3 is CASSGQQGLNTEAFF. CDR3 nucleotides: TGTGCCAGCAGCGGTCAACAGGGATTGAACACTGAAGCTTTCTTT.

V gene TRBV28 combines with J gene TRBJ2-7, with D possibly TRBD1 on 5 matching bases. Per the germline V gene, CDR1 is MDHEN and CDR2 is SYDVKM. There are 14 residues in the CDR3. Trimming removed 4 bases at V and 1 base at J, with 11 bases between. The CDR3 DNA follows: TGTGCCAGCAGTTATCAGGGTTCATCCTACGAGCAGTACTTC. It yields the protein CASSYQGSSYEQYF. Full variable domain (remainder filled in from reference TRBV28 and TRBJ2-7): DVKVTQSSRYLVKRTGEKVFLECVQDMDHENMFWYRQDPGLGLRLIYFSYDVKMKEKGDIPEGYSVSREKKERFSLILESASTNQTSMYLCASSYQGSSYEQYFGPGTRLTVT.

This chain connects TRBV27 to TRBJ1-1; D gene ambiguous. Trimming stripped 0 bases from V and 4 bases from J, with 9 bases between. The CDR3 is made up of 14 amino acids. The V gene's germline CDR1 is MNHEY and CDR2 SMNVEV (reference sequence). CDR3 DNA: TGTGCCAGCAGTTTATCGTGGGCGAGCACTGAAGCTTTCTTT. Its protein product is CASSLSWASTEAFF.

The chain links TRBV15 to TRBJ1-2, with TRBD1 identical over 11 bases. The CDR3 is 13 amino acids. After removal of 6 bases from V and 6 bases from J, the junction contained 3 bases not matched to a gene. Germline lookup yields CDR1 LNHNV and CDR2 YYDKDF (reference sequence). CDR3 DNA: TGTGCCACCAGGTGGACAGGGGGCAATGGCTACACCTTC. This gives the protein CATRWTGGNGYTF.

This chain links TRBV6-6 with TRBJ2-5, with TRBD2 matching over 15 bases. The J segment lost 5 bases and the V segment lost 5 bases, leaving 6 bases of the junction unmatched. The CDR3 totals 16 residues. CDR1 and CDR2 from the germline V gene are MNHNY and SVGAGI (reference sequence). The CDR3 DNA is TGTGCCAGCAGTCGGACTAGCGGGAGGGCCTGGGAGACCCAGTACTTC. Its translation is CASSRTSGRAWETQYF.

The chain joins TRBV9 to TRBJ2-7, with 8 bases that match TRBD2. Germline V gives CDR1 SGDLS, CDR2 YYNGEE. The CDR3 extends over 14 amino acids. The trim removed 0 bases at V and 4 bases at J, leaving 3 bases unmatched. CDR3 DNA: TGTGCCAGCAGCGTAGGGCGGGGGGCGTACGAGCAGTACTTC. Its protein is CASSVGRGAYEQYF.

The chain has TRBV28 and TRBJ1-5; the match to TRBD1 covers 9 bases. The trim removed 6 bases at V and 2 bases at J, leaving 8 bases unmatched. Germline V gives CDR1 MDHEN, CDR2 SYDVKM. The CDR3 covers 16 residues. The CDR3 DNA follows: TGTGCCAGCAGGGGGGACAGGGACAGTGGCAATCAGCCCCAGCATTTT. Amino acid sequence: CASRGDRDSGNQPQHF.

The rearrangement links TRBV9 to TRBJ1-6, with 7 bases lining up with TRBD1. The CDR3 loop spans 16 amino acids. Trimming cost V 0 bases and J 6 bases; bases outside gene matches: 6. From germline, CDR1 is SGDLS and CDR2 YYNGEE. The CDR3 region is CASSVAGTVRNSPLHF. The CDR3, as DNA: TGTGCCAGCAGCGTAGCGGGGACAGTCCGTAATTCACCCCTCCACTTT.

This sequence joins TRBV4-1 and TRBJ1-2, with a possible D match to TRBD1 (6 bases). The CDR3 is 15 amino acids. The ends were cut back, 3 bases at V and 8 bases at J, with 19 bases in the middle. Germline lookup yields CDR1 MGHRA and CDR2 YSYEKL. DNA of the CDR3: TGCGCCAGCAGCCAGGTTGTACAGGGTCTAGAAGGCTACACCTTC. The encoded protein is CASSQVVQGLEGYTF.

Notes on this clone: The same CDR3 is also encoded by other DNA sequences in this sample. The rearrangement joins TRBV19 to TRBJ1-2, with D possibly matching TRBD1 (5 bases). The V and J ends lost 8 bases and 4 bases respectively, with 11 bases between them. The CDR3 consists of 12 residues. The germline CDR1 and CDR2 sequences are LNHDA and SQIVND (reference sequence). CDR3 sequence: CASSREAYGYTF. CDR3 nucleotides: TGTGCCAGTTCCAGGGAGGCCTATGGCTACACCTTC.

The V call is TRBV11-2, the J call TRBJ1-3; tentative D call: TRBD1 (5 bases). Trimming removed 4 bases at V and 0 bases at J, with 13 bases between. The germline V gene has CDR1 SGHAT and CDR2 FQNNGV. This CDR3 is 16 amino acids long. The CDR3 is CASSSPGEASGNTIYF. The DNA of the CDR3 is TGTGCCAGCAGCTCTCCGGGGGAGGCCTCTGGAAACACCATATATTTT.

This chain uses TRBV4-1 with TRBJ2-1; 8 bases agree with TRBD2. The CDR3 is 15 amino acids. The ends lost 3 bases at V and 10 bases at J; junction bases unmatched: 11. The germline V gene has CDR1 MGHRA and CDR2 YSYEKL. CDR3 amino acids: CASSHPGGSGTEQFF. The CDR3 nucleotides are TGCGCCAGCAGCCATCCCGGGGGTAGCGGGACCGAGCAGTTCTTC.

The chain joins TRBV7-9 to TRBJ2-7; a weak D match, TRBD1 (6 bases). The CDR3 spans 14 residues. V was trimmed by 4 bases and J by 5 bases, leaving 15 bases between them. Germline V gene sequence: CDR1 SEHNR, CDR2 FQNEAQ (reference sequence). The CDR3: CASSYVRGGDEQYF. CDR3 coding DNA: TGTGCCAGCAGCTATGTCAGGGGTGGCGACGAGCAGTACTTC.

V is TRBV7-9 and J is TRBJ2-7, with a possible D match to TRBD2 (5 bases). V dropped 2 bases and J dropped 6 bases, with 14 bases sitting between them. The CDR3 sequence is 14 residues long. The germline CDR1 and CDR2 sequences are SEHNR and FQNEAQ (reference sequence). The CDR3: CASSLLERPFEQYF. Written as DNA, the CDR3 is TGTGCCAGCAGCTTACTGGAGCGGCCATTCGAGCAGTACTTC.

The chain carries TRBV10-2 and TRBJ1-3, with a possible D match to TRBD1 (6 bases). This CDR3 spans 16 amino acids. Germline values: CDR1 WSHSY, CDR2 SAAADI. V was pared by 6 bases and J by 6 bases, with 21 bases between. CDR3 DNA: TGCGCCAGCAGGGTAAGGGACACCCAGGACCCAAACACCATATATTTT. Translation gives CASRVRDTQDPNTIYF.